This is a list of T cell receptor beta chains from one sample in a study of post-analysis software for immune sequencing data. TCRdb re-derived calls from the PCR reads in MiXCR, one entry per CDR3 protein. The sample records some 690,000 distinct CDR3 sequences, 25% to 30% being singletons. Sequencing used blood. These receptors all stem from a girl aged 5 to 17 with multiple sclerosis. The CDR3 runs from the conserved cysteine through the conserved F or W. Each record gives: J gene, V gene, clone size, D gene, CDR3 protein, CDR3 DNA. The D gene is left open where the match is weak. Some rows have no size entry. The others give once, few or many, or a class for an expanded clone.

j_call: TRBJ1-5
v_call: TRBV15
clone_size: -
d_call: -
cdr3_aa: CATSSGGNNQPQHF
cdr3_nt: TGTGCCACCAGCAGCGGGGGAAACAATCAGCCCCAGCATTTT

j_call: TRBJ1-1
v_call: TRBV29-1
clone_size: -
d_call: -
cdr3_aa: CSVATIVDRSEAFF
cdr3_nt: TGCAGCGTTGCGACAATTGTAGACAGGTCTGAAGCTTTCTTT

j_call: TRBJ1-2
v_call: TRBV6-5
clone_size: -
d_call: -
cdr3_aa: CASKVGAYGYTF
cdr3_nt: TGTGCCAGCAAAGTGGGGGCCTATGGCTACACCTTC

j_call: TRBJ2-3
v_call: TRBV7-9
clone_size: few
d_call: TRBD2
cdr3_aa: CASSLGLAGGLTDTQYF
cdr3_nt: TGTGCCAGCAGCTTGGGACTAGCGGGGGGACTCACAGATACGCAGTATTTT

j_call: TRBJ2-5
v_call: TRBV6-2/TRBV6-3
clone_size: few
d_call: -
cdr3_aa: CASSYYVGAETQYF
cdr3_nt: TGTGCCAGCAGTTACTACGTGGGAGCGGAGACCCAGTACTTC

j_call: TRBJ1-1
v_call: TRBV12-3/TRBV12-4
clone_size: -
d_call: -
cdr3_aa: CASSTDPQDTEAFF
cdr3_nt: TGTGCCAGCAGCACCGATCCCCAGGACACTGAAGCTTTCTTT

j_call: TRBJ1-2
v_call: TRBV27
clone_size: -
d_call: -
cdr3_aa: CASSLSYRAAYGYTF
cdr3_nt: TGTGCCAGCAGTTTATCTTATCGGGCAGCCTATGGCTACACCTTC

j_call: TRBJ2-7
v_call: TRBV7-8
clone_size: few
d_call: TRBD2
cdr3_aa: CASSTNLAGGFDEQYF
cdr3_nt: TGTGCCAGCAGCACCAACCTAGCGGGAGGGTTCGACGAGCAGTACTTC

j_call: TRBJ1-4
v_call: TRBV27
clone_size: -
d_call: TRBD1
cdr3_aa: CASSVNRGIGEKLFF
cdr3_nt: TGTGCCAGCAGTGTCAACAGGGGTATCGGTGAAAAACTGTTTTTT

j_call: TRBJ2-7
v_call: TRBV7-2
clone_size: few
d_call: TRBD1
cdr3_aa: CASSLDRGNVGEQYF
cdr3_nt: TGTGCCAGCAGCTTAGACAGGGGGAACGTGGGCGAGCAGTACTTC